What follows describes a single T cell receptor beta chain. The antigen is unknown. The data were produced by immunoSEQ multiplex PCR, yet TCRdb's version contains in-frame clones alone and is incomplete. Here the sample spans about 130,000 clones, about 88% being singletons. This CDR3 spans 14 amino acids. The germline V and J ends were trimmed by 2 bases and 0 bases, with 8 bases remaining between them. The germline gives CDR1 MNHNS, CDR2 SASEGT. These data are taken from a study of cytomegalovirus exposure and HLA in healthy donors. Study-level findings and limits: According to the study, approximately 150 TCR beta chains were cytomegalovirus-associated. It was found in a later analysis that first-cohort TCR clusters tended to co-occur in the 120 validation repertoires. Most TCR sequences were rare, but some public TCRs occurred in many donors. Three CMV-associated chains were confirmed in vitro to be specific for CMV antigens.

J is TRBJ2-7 and V is TRBV6-1; D is possibly TRBD1 (7 bases). The origin of this receptor is a woman in her late teens or twenties in good health and CMV-seropositive. The specimen sequenced was PBMCs. The CDR3 DNA follows: TGTGCCAGCAGTGAACAGGGGGGCTCCTACGAGCAGTACTTC. Its translation is CASSEQGGSYEQYF.